These T cell receptor beta chains were read from a single sample in a study of vaccination effects on CD4 cells after COVID-19. Their antigen targets remain unknown. Using immunoSEQ multiplex PCR, the repertoire was profiled, and TCRdb retains in-frame clones only, with some absent. The sample lists tens of thousands of clones, 55% to 75% occurring once. Sequences were derived from CD4+ T cells from PBMCs cultured with HCoV-229E spike peptides, sampled before COVID-19 vaccination. The receptor source for this set is a human donor who received a COVID-19 vaccine. Each CDR3 is given with its conserved first and last residue. Each record gives: V gene, D gene, J gene, clone size, CDR3 DNA, CDR3 protein. D genes are given only for firm matches. Size values are once, few and many counts, or a class for expanded clones, and some rows have none.

>TRBV3-1/TRBV3-2|TRBD2|TRBJ2-1|NA
TGTGCCAGCAGCCAAGCTGGGACTAGCGGGACAAATGAGCAGTTCTTC
CASSQAGTSGTNEQFF
>TRBV12-3/TRBV12-4|NA|TRBJ2-1|once
TGTGCCAGCAGTCAAAGGGTGAATGAGCAGTTCTTC
CASSQRVNEQFF
>TRBV10-3|NA|TRBJ1-1|NA
TGTGCCATCAGTGAGTCTGCCAGGCAGAGCACTGAAGCTTTCTTT
CAISESARQSTEAFF
>TRBV5-1|NA|TRBJ2-7|NA
TGCGCCAGCAGCCCGCCCGCCCCCTACGAGCAGTACTTC
CASSPPAPYEQYF
>TRBV30|NA|TRBJ1-2|NA
TGTGCCTGGTCCCGGGACCGCCCCCGGGGCTACACCTTC
CAWSRDRPRGYTF
>TRBV5-1|NA|TRBJ2-7|NA
TGCGCCAGCAGCGACAGCTCCTACGAGCAGTACTTC
CASSDSSYEQYF
>TRBV18|NA|TRBJ2-7|NA
TGTGCCAGCTCACCACGGGGGCCGGCCTACGAGCAGTACTTC
CASSPRGPAYEQYF
>TRBV18|NA|TRBJ1-5|NA
TGTGCCAGCTCTCGAAATAGTCCAGGGCATCAGCCCCAGCATTTT
CASSRNSPGHQPQHF
>TRBV28|TRBD1|TRBJ1-2|NA
TGTGCCAGCAGCAACCTAGGGGGCGCAGTCTATGGCTACACCTTC
CASSNLGGAVYGYTF
>TRBV28|NA|TRBJ2-7|NA
TGTGCCAGCAGTCCCCAGTGGTTCCGCGAGCAGTACTTC
CASSPQWFREQYF
>TRBV6-1|NA|TRBJ2-7|NA
TGTGCCAGCAGTGAACAATTTGGGCGGGCGTACTCCTACGAGCAGTACTTC
CASSEQFGRAYSYEQYF
>TRBV19|NA|TRBJ2-3|NA
TGTGCCAGTAGGGACCTGGACACAGATACGCAGTATTTT
CASRDLDTDTQYF
>TRBV10-3|TRBD1|TRBJ1-1|few
TGTGCCATCAGTGAGTCGGACAGGGGAACTGAAGCTTTCTTT
CAISESDRGTEAFF
>TRBV18|NA|TRBJ1-5|NA
TGTGCCAGCTCACCGAGAGGGGATTCTAGCAATCAGCCCCAGCATTTT
CASSPRGDSSNQPQHF
>TRBV15|TRBD2|TRBJ2-3|NA
TGTGCCACCAACACTGGGTTAGCGGGGGGAACAGATACGCAGTATTTT
CATNTGLAGGTDTQYF
>TRBV2|TRBD1|TRBJ2-7|NA
TGTGCCAGCAGTGGACAGGGCTACGAGCAGTACTTC
CASSGQGYEQYF
>TRBV29-1|NA|TRBJ1-6|NA
TGCAGCGGGGGGTCTAATCCACCACCCCTCCACTTT
CSGGSNPPPLHF
>TRBV11-2|NA|TRBJ1-1|NA
TGTGCCAGCAGTTTTTGGGGGTCCACTGAAGCTTTCTTT
CASSFWGSTEAFF
>TRBV2|TRBD2|TRBJ2-3|few
TGTGCCAGCAGTTATGGACTAGCGGGAGACTCAGATACGCAGTATTTT
CASSYGLAGDSDTQYF
>TRBV19|TRBD1|TRBJ1-1|NA
TGTGCCAGTAGGCTACAGGGGGGAGCTGAAGCTTTCTTT
CASRLQGGAEAFF
>TRBV5-1|TRBD1|TRBJ2-7|NA
TGCGCCAGCAGCCCTACGACAGGGGTTAGGAACGAGCAGTACTTC
CASSPTTGVRNEQYF
>TRBV5-1|TRBD2|TRBJ2-3|NA
TGCGCCAGCAACCCTAGCGGGTTACACTATAGCACAGATACGCAGTATTTT
CASNPSGLHYSTDTQYF
>TRBV24-1|NA|TRBJ1-4|NA
TGTGCCACCAGTGATTTGGGCGAAAAACTGTTTTTT
CATSDLGEKLFF
>TRBV11-2|TRBD2|TRBJ2-5|NA
TGTGCCAGCAGCTTAGGGCCCCTAGCGGGAGAACAAGAGACCCAGTACTTC
CASSLGPLAGEQETQYF
>TRBV5-5|TRBD2|TRBJ2-7|NA
TGTGCCAGCAGCTTGGGACTAGCGGGAGCGGGTTCGGACGAGCAGTACTTC
CASSLGLAGAGSDEQYF
>TRBV18|NA|TRBJ1-1|few
TGTGCCAGCTCACCACGGGGAGGCGGGACTGAAGCTTTCTTT
CASSPRGGGTEAFF
>TRBV5-6|TRBD1|TRBJ2-7|NA
TGTGCCAGCAGCTCGTACACCTCCGGGACAGGGAATTACGAGCAGTACTTC
CASSSYTSGTGNYEQYF
>TRBV28|TRBD1|TRBJ1-4|once
TGTGCCAGCAGGGAAGACAGGGGGAATGAAAAACTGTTTTTT
CASREDRGNEKLFF
>TRBV18|NA|TRBJ2-6|NA
TGTGCCAGCTCACCACCGGGGTTAGCTGGGGCCAACGTCCTGACTTTC
CASSPPGLAGANVLTF
>TRBV6-5|NA|TRBJ1-5|NA
TGTGCCAGCAGCCTCCGGGACGGCCCCACTAAGCGGCATTTT
CASSLRDGPTKRHF
>TRBV5-1|TRBD2|TRBJ2-1|NA
TGCGCCAGCAGCTTTGGGACTAGCGATCGAGAGCAGTTCTTC
CASSFGTSDREQFF